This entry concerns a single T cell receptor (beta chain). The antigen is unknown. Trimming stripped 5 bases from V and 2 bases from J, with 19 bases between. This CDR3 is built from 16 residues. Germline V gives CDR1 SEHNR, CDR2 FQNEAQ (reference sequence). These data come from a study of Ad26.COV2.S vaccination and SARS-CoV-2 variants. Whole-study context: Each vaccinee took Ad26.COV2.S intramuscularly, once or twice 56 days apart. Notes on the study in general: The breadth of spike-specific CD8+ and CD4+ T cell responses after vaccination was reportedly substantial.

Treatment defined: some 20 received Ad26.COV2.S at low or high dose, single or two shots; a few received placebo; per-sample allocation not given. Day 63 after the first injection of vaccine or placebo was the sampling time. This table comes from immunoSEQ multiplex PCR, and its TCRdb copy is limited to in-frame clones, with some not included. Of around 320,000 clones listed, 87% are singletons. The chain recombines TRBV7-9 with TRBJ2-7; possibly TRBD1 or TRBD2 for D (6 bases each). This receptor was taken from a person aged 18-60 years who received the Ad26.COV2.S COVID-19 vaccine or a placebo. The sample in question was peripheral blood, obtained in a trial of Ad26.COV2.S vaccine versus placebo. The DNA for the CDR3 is TGTGCCAGCAGCAAACAGGGAGGTCCGAGTACCTACGAGCAGTACTTC. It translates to CASSKQGGPSTYEQYF.